These 10 T cell receptor beta chains were sequenced from one sample in a study of cytomegalovirus exposure and HLA in healthy donors. PCR amplification relied on 60 Vbeta primers (plus 13 Jbeta primers). Assay used: immunoSEQ multiplex PCR; TCRdb lists only in-frame clones, some missing. The sample records approximately 150,000 clones, roughly 79% being singletons. Sequencing was done on a sample of PBMCs. Receptor source: a woman in her 30s in good health and CMV-seronegative.

The rearrangement uses TRBV5-1 and TRBJ1-2; D uncertain. The CDR3 contains 13 residues. The V gene lost 5 bases and the J gene lost 4 bases, with 12 bases spanning the gap. The germline V gene has CDR1 SGHRS and CDR2 YFSETQ. CDR3 bases: TGCGCCAGCAGTAGGGAGACCGTCTATGGCTACACCTTC. Amino acid sequence: CASSRETVYGYTF.

The CDR3 loop reads CASSQPPGTGSYEQYF. DNA of the CDR3: TGCGCCAGCAGCCAACCTCCAGGGACAGGCTCCTACGAGCAGTACTTC. This chain links TRBV4-1 with TRBJ2-7; 8 bases fit TRBD1. V dropped 2 bases and J dropped 0; count of bases not matched to a gene: 6. This CDR3 spans 16 amino acids. Germline assignment: CDR1 MGHRA and CDR2 YSYEKL.

The chain is built from TRBV11-3 and TRBJ2-1, with 8 bases aligning to TRBD2. V was pared by 5 bases and J by 4 bases, with 16 bases of the junction left unmatched. This CDR3 spans 18 amino acids. Germline V CDR1 and CDR2: SGHNT, YENEEA. CDR3 in DNA: TGTGCCAGCAGCCCCGGCTGGATCGCGGGACTAGATTACAATGAGCAGTTCTTC. Amino acid sequence: CASSPGWIAGLDYNEQFF.

CDR3 in amino acids: CASRKRTGGNQPQHF. In DNA form, the CDR3 reads TGTGCCAGCAGGAAACGGACAGGGGGCAATCAGCCCCAGCATTTT. The V gene is TRBV6-6, the J gene TRBJ1-5; 9 bases align to TRBD1. The CDR3 runs to 15 residues. J lost 2 bases, V lost 6 bases, and 5 bases had no gene match. CDR1 and CDR2 (germline): MNHNY, SVGAGI (reference sequence).

J is TRBJ1-2 and V is TRBV6-5; TRBD1 aligns across 8 bases. The V segment lost 7 bases and the J segment 2 bases; nucleotides outside the gene matches: 6. The CDR3 has 14 residues. Germline CDR1 reads MNHEY; CDR2 reads SVGAGI. The CDR3 reads CASTGTGLNYGYTF. The CDR3, as DNA: TGTGCCAGCACCGGGACAGGCCTAAACTATGGCTACACCTTC.

This chain connects TRBV11-3 to TRBJ1-1; D remains unclear. V was clipped by 1 base and J by 4 bases, with 7 bases between them. The CDR3 extends over 13 amino acids. Germline V lookup: CDR1 SGHNT, CDR2 YENEEA. In DNA form, the CDR3 reads TGTGCCAGCAGCTTAGGGTCCGGCACTGAAGCTTTCTTT. It translates to CASSLGSGTEAFF.

V and J are TRBV6-5 and TRBJ2-1; a weak D match, TRBD2 (5 bases). Trimming took off 6 bases at V and 15 bases at J, with 15 bases between the two ends. Germline CDR1 and CDR2: MNHEY and SVGAGI. The CDR3 extends over 11 amino acids. The CDR3 protein is CASRSDYIMFF. The CDR3 coding sequence is TGTGCCAGCAGATCCGACTATATAATGTTCTTC.

The chain links TRBV11-3 to TRBJ1-5; 8 bases are shared with TRBD1. From germline, CDR1 is SGHNT and CDR2 YENEEA. Germline trimming cut 1 base from V and 4 bases from J; bases unmatched to any gene: 9. The CDR3 is made up of 17 amino acids. The CDR3, as DNA: TGTGCCAGCAGCTTAGTCAGGGGGCCGGTAGGAAATCAGCCCCAGCATTTT. It codes for CASSLVRGPVGNQPQHF. Full variable domain (remainder filled in from reference TRBV11-3 and TRBJ1-5): EAGVVQSPRYKIIEKKQPVAFWCNPISGHNTLYWYLQNLGQGPELLIRYENEEAVDDSQLPKDRFSAERLKGVDSTLKIQPAELGDSAVYLCASSLVRGPVGNQPQHFGDGTRLSIL.

The CDR3 DNA sequence: TGCGCCAGCAGCCTATCGCTAGCGGGGGTGAGGGATGAGCAGTTCTTC. Its protein product is CASSLSLAGVRDEQFF. This chain connects TRBV4-3 to TRBJ2-1, with 10 bases identical to TRBD2. Per germline, CDR1 LGHNA and CDR2 YSLEER. V lost 4 bases to trimming and J lost 8 bases; unmatched junction nucleotides: 11. CDR3 length: 16 residues.

V is TRBV10-3 and J is TRBJ2-1, with TRBD1 identical over 8 bases. Germline lookup yields CDR1 ENHRY and CDR2 SYGVKD. After removal of 5 bases from V and 5 bases from J, the junction contained 5 bases not matched to a gene. The CDR3 contains 14 residues. CDR3 region: CAISSGGNHNEQFF. Here the CDR3 DNA reads TGTGCCATCAGTTCAGGGGGCAATCACAATGAGCAGTTCTTC.